Following are 29 T cell receptor beta chains from one sample sequenced in a study of blood T cell repertoires in COVID-19 (dated by TCRdb to 2018 to 2020). The library was obtained by the immunoSEQ multiplex PCR assay. TCRdb's version of the immuneACCESS table is confined to in-frame rearrangements and falls short of the full clone set. An unresolved V gene accounts for under half of the shortfall where checked; the remainder is of unknown origin. Present in this sample are 300,000 to 400,000 clones, roughly 89% of which were seen just once. The ten most abundant clones make up just over 9.5% of the sample. Material: peripheral blood. The receptors derive from a man in his thirties or forties with COVID-19, enrolled during active disease.

The rearrangement uses TRBV19 and TRBJ2-7; 9 bases are a match to TRBD1. The germline V gene has CDR1 LNHDA and CDR2 SQIVND (reference sequence). The CDR3 consists of 13 residues. V was pared by 3 bases and J by 5 bases, with 2 bases of the junction left unmatched. CDR3 loop: CASSMDRGHEQYF. The CDR3 DNA sequence: TGTGCCAGTAGTATGGACAGGGGCCACGAGCAGTACTTC.

The chain employs TRBV7-9 and TRBJ1-5; TRBD1 agrees at 11 bases. Germline V CDR1 and CDR2: SEHNR, FQNEAQ (reference sequence). The junction had 9 bases not matched to a gene; V was cut back by 5 bases and J by 0 bases. This CDR3 is built from 18 residues. CDR3 sequence reads: CASSRGTGGLASNQPQHF. CDR3 DNA: TGTGCCAGCAGCCGTGGGACAGGGGGTCTGGCTAGCAATCAGCCCCAGCATTTT.

Note on this clone: Mismatch with germline at one junction end may stem from a read error. The rearrangement uses TRBV6-1 and TRBJ2-7, with D possibly TRBD1 on 5 matching bases. Germline V gives CDR1 MNHNS, CDR2 SASEGT. CDR3 length equals 10 residues. The CDR3 nucleotides read TGTGCCAGCAGTGAAGCGCAAGGGGACTTC. Its translation is CASSEAQGDF.

Concerning this clone: Other DNA variants within this sample encode the same CDR3. CDR3 residues: CASSPRLAGNYEQYF. CDR3 nucleotides: TGTGCCAGCAGCCCAAGACTAGCGGGGAACTACGAGCAGTACTTC. The genes are TRBV7-8 and TRBJ2-7, with 11 bases aligning to TRBD2. V lost 5 bases, J lost 3 bases, and 6 bases stayed unmatched. This CDR3 is built from 15 residues. Germline V gene data show CDR1 as SGHVS and CDR2 as FQNEAQ. The entire variable domain, with the rest obtained from reference TRBV7-8 and TRBJ2-7, is as follows: GAGVSQSPRYKVAKRGQDVALRCDPISGHVSLFWYQQALGQGPEFLTYFQNEAQLDKSGLPSDRFFAERPEGSVSTLKIQRTQQEDSAVYLCASSPRLAGNYEQYFGPGTRLTVT.

This clone was picked up a small number of times. The gene calls are TRBV7-9 and TRBJ2-7, with 8 bases lining up with TRBD1. V shed 1 base, J shed 2 bases, and the junction held 1 base outside the gene matches. This CDR3 contains 14 residues. Germline V gene sequence: CDR1 SEHNR, CDR2 FQNEAQ (reference sequence). The CDR3 nucleotides read TGTGCCAGCAGCTTAGGGACAGGGACCTACGAGCAGTACTTC. Translated, it gives CASSLGTGTYEQYF.

This chain uses TRBV13 with TRBJ2-3, with D perhaps TRBD1 (6 bases). V lost 7 bases and J 2 bases, leaving 16 bases between the germline ends. The CDR3 loop spans 15 amino acids. Germline V gives CDR1 PRHDT, CDR2 FYEKMQ (reference sequence). The CDR3 DNA is TGTGCCAGCAAGGCGAGGGGGATTACCACAGATACGCAGTATTTT. This gives the protein CASKARGITTDTQYF.

The V call is TRBV6-5, the J call TRBJ2-7, with 7 bases lining up with TRBD2. This CDR3 comprises 15 residues. Trimming took 2 bases from V and 2 from J; bases not matched to a gene: 6. The germline CDR1 and CDR2 sequences are MNHEY and SVGAGI. The CDR3 DNA reads TGTGCCAGCAGTTACAGGGTGGGAGGGACCTACGAGCAGTACTTC. It is translated as CASSYRVGGTYEQYF.

The chain joins TRBV7-9 to TRBJ1-5; no reliable D call. CDR1 SEHNR and CDR2 FQNEAQ come from the germline V gene (reference sequence). Trimming took 1 base from V and 0 from J, leaving 10 bases between them. CDR3 length: 16 residues. The DNA of the CDR3 is TGTGCCAGCAGCTTAGAGACGGGGTTTAGCAATCAGCCCCAGCATTTT. Translating it yields CASSLETGFSNQPQHF.

The V and J genes are TRBV10-3 and TRBJ2-7, with D possibly matching TRBD2 (5 bases). The germline CDR1 and CDR2 sequences are ENHRY and SYGVKD. Deletions cut 9 bases from V and 4 bases from J, with 16 bases between. The CDR3 is 13 residues long. The CDR3: CAIEEGRGYEQYF. In DNA form, the CDR3 reads TGTGCCATAGAAGAGGGTCGGGGTTACGAGCAGTACTTC.

This chain uses TRBV18 with TRBJ2-5; 7 positions agree with TRBD1. Germline V gene sequence: CDR1 KGHSH, CDR2 LQKENI. Unmatched junction bases numbered 6, after V lost 6 bases and J lost 2 bases. This CDR3 has 14 amino acids. The CDR3 region is CASSPGQLQETQYF. The CDR3 bases are TGTGCCAGCTCCCCGGGACAGCTACAAGAGACCCAGTACTTC.

Written as DNA, the CDR3 is TGTGCCAGTAGGGACCTCGGGACAGGGTCCTACGAGCAGTACTTC. Translated: CASRDLGTGSYEQYF. The V and J genes are TRBV19 and TRBJ2-7; 9 nucleotides line up with TRBD1. Trimming cost V 6 bases and J 1 base; bases outside gene matches: 7. Germline assignment: CDR1 LNHDA and CDR2 SQIVND (reference sequence). CDR3 length: 15 amino acids.

The rearrangement uses TRBV11-2 and TRBJ1-1; D is perhaps TRBD1 (5 bases). This CDR3 contains 15 residues. Germline V gene lookup returns CDR1 SGHAT and CDR2 FQNNGV. V was pared by 3 bases and J by 10 bases, with 21 bases between. CDR3 sequence reads: CASSFEMQAVGGAFF. CDR3 nucleotides: TGTGCCAGCAGCTTCGAGATGCAGGCTGTCGGGGGAGCTTTCTTT.

The gene calls are TRBV6-5 and TRBJ2-3; 8 bases fit TRBD2. The CDR3 spans 14 residues. Germline V gives CDR1 MNHEY, CDR2 SVGAGI. J was trimmed by 6 bases and V by 2 bases; bases with no gene match: 4. The CDR3 region is CASSYSGRMDTQYF. CDR3 sequence (DNA): TGTGCCAGCAGTTACAGCGGGAGAATGGATACGCAGTATTTT.

This chain links TRBV11-3 with TRBJ2-4; D might be TRBD1 (5 bases). The CDR3 loop spans 13 amino acids. V was trimmed by 5 bases and J by 7 bases, leaving 12 bases between them. Germline CDR1 is SGHNT and CDR2 is YENEEA. The DNA for the CDR3 is TGTGCCAGCAGCCAGACAGTGGAGAACATTCAGTACTTC. It is translated as CASSQTVENIQYF.

The gene calls are TRBV19 and TRBJ2-7; a weak D match, TRBD1 (5 bases). Trimming removed 4 bases from V and 3 bases from J, with 13 bases in between. The germline V gene has CDR1 LNHDA and CDR2 SQIVND (reference sequence). The CDR3 runs 14 residues. CDR3 coding DNA: TGTGCCAGTAGTACCCTGGGGCAGGGCTACGAGCAGTACTTC. As protein: CASSTLGQGYEQYF.

The chain recombines TRBV6-5 with TRBJ2-7, with 9 bases that match TRBD1. V trimming: 6 bases; J trimming: 4 bases; junction bases outside the gene matches: 7. In germline, CDR1 is MNHEY, CDR2 SVGAGI. This CDR3 comprises 14 residues. In DNA, the CDR3 is TGTGCCAGCAGGGACAGGGGAACAGTTTACGAGCAGTACTTC. This gives the protein CASRDRGTVYEQYF.

The V call is TRBV5-1, the J call TRBJ2-6, with a weak D call TRBD2 (5 bases). Germline-derived CDR1 and CDR2 are SGHRS and YFSETQ. The CDR3 sequence is 15 residues long. Trimming took 4 bases from V and 0 from J, leaving 8 bases between them. The CDR3 sequence: CASSPEGSGANVLTF. The DNA of the CDR3 is TGCGCCAGCAGCCCCGAGGGCTCTGGGGCCAACGTCCTGACTTTC.

CDR3 nucleotide sequence: TGCAGCGTTGAAACTAGCGAGAACAATGAGCAGTTCTTC. Its translation is CSVETSENNEQFF. V is TRBV29-1 and J is TRBJ2-1, with TRBD2 matching over 7 bases. From germline, CDR1 is SQVTM and CDR2 ANQGSEA. V was pared by 2 bases and J by 5 bases, with 3 bases of the junction left unmatched. The CDR3 is 13 residues long.

The chain uses TRBV19 and TRBJ2-7; 9 positions match TRBD1. Trimming at V came to 9 bases and at J to 1 base, leaving 4 bases not matched to a gene. This CDR3 comprises 13 residues. Germline assignment: CDR1 LNHDA and CDR2 SQIVND (reference sequence). The CDR3 loop reads CASGTGRSYEQYF. The DNA of the CDR3 is TGTGCCAGCGGGACAGGGCGTTCCTACGAGCAGTACTTC.

The J gene is TRBJ1-1, the V gene TRBV29-1; D is perhaps TRBD1 (5 bases). V shed 2 bases and J shed 4 bases, with 23 bases lying between them. The CDR3 sequence is 17 residues long. CDR1 and CDR2 from the germline V gene are SQVTM and ANQGSEA. As DNA, the CDR3 is TGCAGCGTTGAACGGAATGGGAGGGGAGCTGGAGGCACTGAAGCTTTCTTT. This gives the protein CSVERNGRGAGGTEAFF.

This clone has a single count. This chain connects TRBV7-8 to TRBJ1-1; D is ambiguous. This CDR3 has 13 residues. The germline gives CDR1 SGHVS, CDR2 FQNEAQ. Trimming pared 5 bases from V and 0 bases from J, leaving 7 bases between. CDR3 residues: CASSRLMNTEAFF. The CDR3 DNA reads as TGTGCCAGCAGCCGTCTAATGAACACTGAAGCTTTCTTT.

The genes are TRBV4-2 and TRBJ2-2; TRBD2 aligns across 13 bases. This CDR3 contains 18 residues. V lost 3 bases to trimming and J lost 5 bases; unmatched junction nucleotides: 9. The germline V gene encodes CDR1 LGHNA and CDR2 YNFKEQ. CDR3 sequence: CASSHEPGLAGRTGELFF. In nucleotides, the CDR3 is TGTGCCAGCAGCCATGAGCCGGGACTAGCGGGACGAACCGGGGAGCTGTTTTTT.

This chain connects TRBV11-2 to TRBJ1-1; D is ambiguous. The germline V gene encodes CDR1 SGHAT and CDR2 FQNNGV. The CDR3 covers 14 residues. The germline V and J ends were trimmed by 1 base and 0 bases, with 6 bases remaining between them. The CDR3 spells CASSLVDMNTEAFF. Written as DNA, the CDR3 is TGTGCCAGCAGCTTAGTTGACATGAACACTGAAGCTTTCTTT.

The chain employs TRBV28 and TRBJ1-4, with TRBD1 matching over 7 bases. Trimming at V came to 2 bases and at J to 8 bases, leaving 8 bases not matched to a gene. CDR1 is MDHEN and CDR2 is SYDVKM in the germline V gene. This CDR3 comprises 15 residues. CDR3 DNA: TGTGCCAGCAGTTTACTCACAGGGGCGACGGAAAAACTGTTTTTT. Its protein is CASSLLTGATEKLFF. The variable domain in full, completed from reference TRBV28 and TRBJ1-4, reads DVKVTQSSRYLVKRTGEKVFLECVQDMDHENMFWYRQDPGLGLRLIYFSYDVKMKEKGDIPEGYSVSREKKERFSLILESASTNQTSMYLCASSLLTGATEKLFFGSGTQLSVL.

The DNA for the CDR3 is TGTGCCAGCAGCTCTTTCCGGGATGCCAGCTCCTATAATTCACCCCTCCACTTT. This sequence encodes CASSSFRDASSYNSPLHF. The chain recombines TRBV27 with TRBJ1-6; no reliable D call. CDR1 is MNHEY and CDR2 is SMNVEV in the germline V gene (reference sequence). V lost 6 bases and J lost 0, with 18 bases in between. The CDR3 extends over 18 amino acids.

The chain recombines TRBV11-3 with TRBJ2-7, with D possibly being TRBD2 (5 bases). Germline V lookup: CDR1 SGHNT, CDR2 YENEEA. With 3 bases removed from V and 3 bases from J, the gap between germline ends came to 9 bases. The CDR3 is 13 amino acids. The CDR3 DNA reads as TGTGCCAGCAGCTTTGAGAGGGACTACGAGCAGTACTTC. Protein sequence: CASSFERDYEQYF.

In this sample, this clone turned up a few times. The chain is built from TRBV6-6 and TRBJ1-2; 8 nucleotides line up with TRBD1. Germline-derived CDR1 and CDR2 are MNHNY and SVGAGI (reference sequence). CDR3 size: 15 residues. The V gene end was trimmed by 6 bases and the J gene end by 4 bases; junction bases not matched to a gene: 10. CDR3 DNA sequence: TGTGCCAGCAGGGGATCGGACAGGGAGTCCTATGGCTACACCTTC. Translation: CASRGSDRESYGYTF.

A single count supports this clone. The chain carries TRBV9 and TRBJ2-3, with D possibly TRBD2 on 6 matching bases. The CDR3 covers 14 residues. Germline values: CDR1 SGDLS, CDR2 YYNGEE. Trimming removed 6 bases from V and 1 base from J, with 12 bases in between. The CDR3 protein is CASTRGDGTDTQYF. The CDR3 nucleotides read TGTGCCAGCACCCGCGGGGACGGCACAGATACGCAGTATTTT. The full variable domain, with the rest looked up from reference TRBV9 and TRBJ2-3, is DSGVTQTPKHLITATGQRVTLRCSPRSGDLSVYWYQQSLDQGLQFLIQYYNGEERAKGNILERFSAQQFPDLHSELNLSSLELGDSALYFCASTRGDGTDTQYFGPGTRLTVL.

In its sample, this clone was seen a few times. The chain uses TRBV28 and TRBJ2-7, with 7 bases fitting TRBD2. V gave up 3 bases and J gave up 2 bases; unmatched junction bases: 16. Germline V lookup: CDR1 MDHEN, CDR2 SYDVKM. The CDR3 runs 18 residues. The CDR3 region is CASSFRREFDVGPYEQYF. In DNA form, the CDR3 reads TGTGCCAGCAGTTTTCGGCGGGAGTTCGATGTCGGCCCCTACGAGCAGTACTTC.